This TCR beta chain was sequenced for a study of T cell responses to AZD1222 COVID-19 vaccine (dated by TCRdb to the early 2020s). At the level of the whole study: A total of approximately 230 trial participants underwent TCR sequencing, of whom around 200 received two doses of AZD1222 and about 25 received two doses of the MenACWY control vaccine. Trial participants were enrolled by age into subgroups of 18-55, 56-69 and 70-plus years, and around 150, 28 and 57 TCR-sequenced participants, respectively, were included in these subgroups. General study outcomes and caveats: Most participants were white British and females outnumbered males, and the authors suggested that clonal diversity may have been underestimated. Spike-specific TCR breadth and depth rose significantly after two AZD1222 doses compared with day 0 and with MenACWY recipients. Because no day 14 peak-response samples were available, repertoires were characterized only after the peak T cell response. Only a handful of AZD1222 recipients were SARS-CoV-2 seropositive at baseline, limiting conclusions about previously exposed vaccinees. In the small 56-69-year group, the increase in depth fell short of significance, most likely because of low power. The vaccine-associated CD4 TCRs covered the entire spike protein, and the dominant responses fell in regions 160-218 and 743-854. Epitopes outside the regions mutated in the B.1.351 and B.1.1.7 variants were reportedly recognized by nearly half of the unique spike-specific TCRs.

Points on this clone: Its antigen is unknown. Per-nucleotide qualities are absent, and no much larger clonotype sits a single base away.

In the germline V gene, CDR1 corresponds to MGHRA and CDR2 to YSYEKL. V and J lose 0 bases and 10 bases, and a span of 19 bases separates them. Including cysteine and phenylalanine, the CDR3 has 17 amino acids. Just the 51-base CDR3 DNA is kept, in frame starting at base 1. The CDR3 regions of human TCRbeta chains were subjected to immunosequencing. As for the authors' bioinformatics: TCRs in the repertoires were compared against a reference library of SARS-CoV-2-specific TCRs that had been generated with the MIRA antigen-specificity platform. Breadth was defined as the fraction of unique TCRs that were SARS-CoV-2-associated, and depth was defined as the fraction of total T cells that were SARS-CoV-2-associated. Using the MIRA data, each spike-specific TCR was mapped to the spike region that the TCR reacts to and placed in a CD4 or CD8 class. Log10-transformed breadth and depth values were compared by one-way ANOVA with Sidak's multiple comparisons tests. TCRdb limited this immuneACCESS table to in-frame rearrangements with V and J called. A share of clones is missing; checked studies link under half to unresolved V genes, and the rest is unexplained. The V and J calls and the clone size are those of that table, but D and trimming were determined from the DNA. In this sample the table shows under 100,000 clones, roughly nine tenths of which occur a single time. The ten largest account for about 5% of the sample.

According to the study, the label for this sample's time point signals: about 28 days (+/-7) after the second vaccine dose. Because spike-specific TCR depth and breadth did not differ between the two schedules, AZD1222 recipients who got a second dose at roughly 4 weeks were pooled with those who got a second dose at roughly 12 weeks. The vaccinee samples were drawn from two UK trials, COV001 and COV002, one of which was a single-blind randomized controlled phase 2/3 trial testing AZD1222 (ChAdOx1 nCoV-19) in healthy adults. For TCRbeta chain sequencing, PBMC samples from trial participants were taken at day 0 and at day 28 after the second dose.

This receptor was obtained from an adult who received the AZD1222 COVID-19 vaccine. Source: peripheral blood, taken 28 days after the second AZD1222 dose. The sequence joins TRBV4-1 to TRBJ1-6; the D gene lacks a confident call. The sequenced DNA: TGCGCCAGCAGCCAAGACCTCCGGGCCCAGGAACTCTCACCCCTCCACTTT. Translation gives CASSQDLRAQELSPLHF.